This T cell receptor (beta chain) was observed in a study of tumor-infiltrating lymphocytes in localized non-small cell lung cancer. Study details: Several tumor histologies, both smoking statuses, and some post-neoadjuvant chemotherapy samples were included. Study-wide findings and caveats: Tumors had more T cell infiltration than uninvolved lung, per TCRbeta sequencing and CD3 counts. Not all patients were TCR sequenced, owing to tissue quantity. Different pieces of the same tissue were used for each assay.

A few counts support this clone. Its antigen is still unknown. Data came from immunoSEQ multiplex PCR; TCRdb stores just in-frame clones and leaves some out. The sample has tens of thousands of clones, 50% to 80% seen once; the top ten hold about 5.8%. Trimming left V 7 bases short and J 1 base short, with 17 bases between. This CDR3 is built from 15 residues. Germline V gives CDR1 SGHRS, CDR2 YFSETQ. The sample taken for sequencing was lung tumor tissue. This TCR was sampled from a human donor with non-small cell lung cancer. The V call is TRBV5-1, the J call TRBJ1-2; D unclear. The CDR3 is CASQSEGGGNYGYTF. In DNA, the CDR3 is TGCGCCAGCCAATCCGAAGGTGGTGGTAACTATGGCTACACCTTC.